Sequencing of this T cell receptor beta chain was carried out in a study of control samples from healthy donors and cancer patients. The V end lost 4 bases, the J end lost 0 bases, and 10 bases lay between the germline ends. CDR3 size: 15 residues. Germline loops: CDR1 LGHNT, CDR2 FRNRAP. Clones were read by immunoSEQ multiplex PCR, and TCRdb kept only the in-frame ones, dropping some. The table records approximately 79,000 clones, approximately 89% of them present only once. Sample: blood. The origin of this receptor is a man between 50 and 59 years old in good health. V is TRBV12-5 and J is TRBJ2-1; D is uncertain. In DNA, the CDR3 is TGTGCTAGTGGTTCCCGACTTAGCTCCTACAATGAGCAGTTCTTC. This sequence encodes CASGSRLSSYNEQFF.